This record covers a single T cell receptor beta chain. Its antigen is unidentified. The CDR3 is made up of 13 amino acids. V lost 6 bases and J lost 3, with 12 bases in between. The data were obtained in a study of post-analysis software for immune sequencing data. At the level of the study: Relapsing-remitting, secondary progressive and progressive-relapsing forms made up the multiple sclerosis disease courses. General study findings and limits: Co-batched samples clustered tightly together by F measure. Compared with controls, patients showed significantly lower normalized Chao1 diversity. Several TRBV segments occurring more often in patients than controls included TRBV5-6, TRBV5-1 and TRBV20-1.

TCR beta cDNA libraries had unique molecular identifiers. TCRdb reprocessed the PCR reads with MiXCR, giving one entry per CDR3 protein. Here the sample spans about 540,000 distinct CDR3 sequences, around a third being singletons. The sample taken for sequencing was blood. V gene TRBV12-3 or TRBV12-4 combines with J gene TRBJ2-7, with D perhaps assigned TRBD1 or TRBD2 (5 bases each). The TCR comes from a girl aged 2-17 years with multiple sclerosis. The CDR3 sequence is CASSRGRLYEQYF. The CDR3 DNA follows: TGTGCCAGCAGCCGGGGCAGACTCTACGAGCAGTACTTC.